Listed below are T cell receptor beta chains from one sample, sequenced in a study of Ad26.COV2.S vaccination and SARS-CoV-2 variants. Measured with immunoSEQ multiplex PCR; TCRdb has only the in-frame clones, and not every one. The data show hundreds of thousands of clones, more than 70% seen once. The sample was peripheral blood, taken in a trial of Ad26.COV2.S vaccine versus placebo. The source is a person aged 18-65 years who received the Ad26.COV2.S COVID-19 vaccine or a placebo. Both conserved end residues are part of each CDR3. Fields, in order: J gene, clone size, V gene, D gene, CDR3 protein, CDR3 DNA. A D gene is named only where the DNA matches it firmly. A clone size is listed for some rows: how often the clone was seen (once, few, many), or a class if it is expanded.

TRBJ1-5,NA,TRBV10-3,NA,CAISESRQPQHF,TGTGCCATCAGTGAGTCGCGACAGCCCCAGCATTTT
TRBJ2-2,NA,TRBV5-6,TRBD1,CASSSPTGTGGFTGELFF,TGTGCCAGCAGCTCGCCGACCGGGACAGGGGGTTTCACCGGGGAGCTGTTTTTT
TRBJ1-2,NA,TRBV19,NA,CASIQNGGQHYGYTF,TGTGCCAGTATTCAAAACGGGGGGCAACACTATGGCTACACCTTC
TRBJ2-1,NA,TRBV6-5,NA,CASSATYNEQFF,TGTGCCAGCAGCGCTACCTACAATGAGCAGTTCTTC
TRBJ2-7,NA,TRBV7-3,NA,CASSLGYGGEQYF,TGTGCCAGCAGCTTGGGATACGGAGGCGAGCAGTACTTC
TRBJ2-3,NA,TRBV5-1,NA,CASSLPGPSTDTQYF,TGCGCCAGCAGCTTGCCGGGGCCATCCACAGATACGCAGTATTTT
TRBJ2-3,NA,TRBV24-1,TRBD2,CATSDPVAGGADTQYF,TGTGCCACCAGTGACCCAGTAGCGGGGGGGGCAGATACGCAGTATTTT
TRBJ2-2,NA,TRBV12-3/TRBV12-4,NA,CASSRGNTGELFF,TGTGCCAGCAGCAGGGGTAACACCGGGGAGCTGTTTTTT
TRBJ1-5,NA,TRBV10-1,NA,CASSGDSKEHF,TGCGCCAGCAGTGGCGACAGCAAAGAGCATTTT
TRBJ2-5,NA,TRBV10-3,NA,CARAPGHTSAETQYF,TGTGCCAGAGCGCCGGGACACACTTCAGCCGAGACCCAGTACTTC
TRBJ2-3,once,TRBV30,TRBD2,CAWSPGLAGGRQSTDTQYF,TGTGCCTGGAGTCCGGGACTAGCGGGGGGGAGACAATCCACAGATACGCAGTATTTT